This TCR beta chain was captured by sequencing in a study of blood T cell repertoires in COVID-19. Study-level information: Samples representing acute and convalescent COVID-19 were sourced from the United States, Italy and Spain. PBMCs, B-cell-depleted T cells, or T cells provided the cDNA or gDNA that made up the material.

Original processing notes: Reference gene primers were amplified, and this amplification served to estimate nucleated cell counts. Profiling relied on immunoSEQ multiplex PCR, and the TCRdb table lists in-frame clones only, not all of them. That table supplies the V and J calls and clone size; D and trimming were determined from the DNA. The data contain some 170,000 clones, roughly 90% of them seen just once; the ten biggest clones take up 1.5% to 2%. The CDR3 loop spans 15 amino acids. Germline V gene lookup returns CDR1 MNHEY and CDR2 SVGAGI. The ends were cut back, 7 bases at V and 8 bases at J, with 21 bases in the middle.

The sample consisted of peripheral blood. This TCR was sampled from a woman aged 45-60 years with acute or convalescent COVID-19. The chain employs TRBV6-5 and TRBJ2-1; a weak D match, TRBD1 (5 bases). This CDR3 is CASNYPGKRGDEQFF. The CDR3 DNA reads as TGTGCCAGCAACTACCCAGGGAAACGAGGCGATGAGCAGTTCTTC.